The rows below give T cell receptor beta chains drawn from one sample of a study of T-cell reconstitution after alpha-beta-depleted transplantation in children. Using its own MiXCR run on the PCR reads, TCRdb lists one record per CDR3 protein. The sample lists some 830,000 distinct CDR3 sequences; 16% were seen once. Specimen: PBMCs, mostly from graft donor cells, collected 360 days after TCRalphabeta/CD19-depleted stem cell transplant. Receptors were obtained from a male patient under 18 who had a stem cell transplant for acute lymphoblastic leukemia, so the T cells may come from the graft donor. Each CDR3 is given with its conserved first and last residue. The order of the fields is clone size, V gene, J gene, CDR3 length, D gene, CDR3 DNA, CDR3 protein. The D gene is left open where the match is weak. A clone size is listed for some rows: how often the clone was seen (once, few, many), or a class if it is expanded.

>few|TRBV11-2|TRBJ2-5|19|TRBD2
TGTGCCAGCAGCTATGGGACTAGCGGGAGGGGAATTAAACAAGAGACCCAGTACTTC
CASSYGTSGRGIKQETQYF
>-|TRBV19|TRBJ1-4|20|-
TGTGCCAGTAGTATCATTTGGGATACGGCCGAATATGCAACTAATGAAAAACTGTTTTTT
CASSIIWDTAEYATNEKLFF
>once|TRBV3-1|TRBJ2-1|13|-
TGTGCCAGCAGCCAAGACTTCCTGCGGGAGCAGTTCTTC
CASSQDFLREQFF
>-|TRBV5-1|TRBJ2-5|16|TRBD1
TGCGCCAGCAGCTTAACAGGGGGCCCGCCCCGAGAGACCCAGTACTTC
CASSLTGGPPRETQYF
>few|TRBV7-9|TRBJ2-7|15|-
TGTGCCAGCAGCTTGACGGTCAGGGGGGCCTACGAGCAGTACTTC
CASSLTVRGAYEQYF
>few|TRBV7-2|TRBJ2-3|16|-
TGTGCCAGCAGCTTAGCGGGCAGCCTTTGGGTGGATACGCAGTATTTT
CASSLAGSLWVDTQYF
>-|TRBV4-1|TRBJ2-7|15|-
TGCGCCAGCAGCCCGACGGTCTCAGGTACCTACGAGCAGTACTTC
CASSPTVSGTYEQYF
>few|TRBV5-1|TRBJ2-2|16|TRBD2
TGCGCCAGCAGCTTGACTAGCGGGACGGTCTCCGGGGAGCTGTTTTTT
CASSLTSGTVSGELFF
>many|TRBV20-1|TRBJ2-5|14|-
TGCAGTGCCCCAGGGTCGGGACTTCAAGAGACCCAGTACTTC
CSAPGSGLQETQYF
>-|TRBV12-3/TRBV12-4|TRBJ2-4|14|TRBD2
TGTGCCAGCAGTCCCCCGGGGGGGGGAAACATTCAGTACTTC
CASSPPGGGNIQYF
>few|TRBV4-1|TRBJ1-5|16|TRBD1
TGCGCCAGCAGCCCGAAACAGGGGGCTAGCAATCAGCCCCAGCATTTT
CASSPKQGASNQPQHF
>few|TRBV18|TRBJ2-3|15|-
TGTGCCAGCTCATCACAACTAGGTAGCACAGATACGCAGTATTTT
CASSSQLGSTDTQYF
>few|TRBV5-1|TRBJ2-1|12|TRBD2
TGTGCCAGCAGCGGGACTTACAATGAGCAGTTCTTC
CASSGTYNEQFF
>-|TRBV9|TRBJ2-5|16|-
TGTGCCAGCAGCGTAGAAGGGTCCGGGGGGCAGGAGACCCAGTACTTC
CASSVEGSGGQETQYF
>many|TRBV5-1|TRBJ1-1|12|TRBD1
TGCGCCAGCAGCTCTACAGGGGTAGGAGCTTTCTTT
CASSSTGVGAFF
>few|TRBV5-1|TRBJ1-4|13|-
TGCGCCAGCAGCTTGGAAACTCTTGAAAAACTGTTTTTT
CASSLETLEKLFF
>many|TRBV27|TRBJ2-2|15|-
TGTGCCAGCCTACCGGGACCTGCCTCAAGTGGGGAGCTGTTTTTT
CASLPGPASSGELFF
>-|TRBV7-9|TRBJ1-1|13|TRBD1
TGTGCCAGCAGCTTAATGGACAGGGAAAGAGCTTTCTTT
CASSLMDRERAFF
>many|TRBV7-6|TRBJ1-3|12|-
TGTGCCAGCAGCTACTCTGGAAACACCATATATTTT
CASSYSGNTIYF
>few|TRBV5-1|TRBJ2-2|16|TRBD2
TGCGCCAGCAGCTGGACTAGCGGGAGTACGACCGGGGAGCTGTTTTTT
CASSWTSGSTTGELFF
>many|TRBV24-1|TRBJ2-2|16|TRBD1
TGTGCCACCAGTGATTCGGGACAGGGAAAAACCGGGGAGCTGTTTTTT
CATSDSGQGKTGELFF
>many|TRBV10-3|TRBJ1-1|15|TRBD1
TGTGCCATCAGTGGTGACAGGGTTATGAACACTGAAGCTTTCTTT
CAISGDRVMNTEAFF
>-|TRBV30|TRBJ2-3|15|-
TGTGCCTGTAGCCCGTGGGCCACCCTGACAGATACGCAGTATTTT
CACSPWATLTDTQYF
>-|TRBV7-7|TRBJ1-2|15|-
TGTGCCAGCAGCCCGATTGGGGGGGGCGAAGATGGCTACACCTTC
CASSPIGGGEDGYTF
>few|TRBV9|TRBJ1-4|15|-
TGTGCCAGCAGCGTAGGCGACAGAAGAAATGAAAAACTGTTTTTT
CASSVGDRRNEKLFF
>few|TRBV2|TRBJ1-2|12|-
TGTGCCAGCGTCCGCGACAGTTCTGGCTACACCTTC
CASVRDSSGYTF
>-|TRBV10-2|TRBJ2-2|15|-
TGCGCCAGCAGTGAGTGGGTAGCGGCTACCGGGGAGCTGTTTTTT
CASSEWVAATGELFF
>many|TRBV12-3/TRBV12-4|TRBJ2-5|14|-
TGTGCCAGCAGTTTGAAGGAACAGCAAGAGACCCAGTACTTC
CASSLKEQQETQYF
>few|TRBV5-5|TRBJ2-1|14|TRBD1
TGTGCCAGCAGCTCTTATCTGACAGGGAGTGAGCAGTTCTTC
CASSSYLTGSEQFF
>many|TRBV5-1|TRBJ2-1|17|TRBD2
TGCGCCAGCAAAGGGACTAGCGGGAGGGTCTCCTACAATGAGCAGTTCTTC
CASKGTSGRVSYNEQFF
>few|TRBV20-1|TRBJ1-5|14|-
TGCAGTGCTGACGACAGATATAGCAATCAGCCCCAGCATTTT
CSADDRYSNQPQHF
>few|TRBV20-1|TRBJ2-7|15|-
TGCAGTGCGAAGGGGAAGTCTAACCCGGCCTACGAGCAGTACTTC
CSAKGKSNPAYEQYF
>-|TRBV5-5|TRBJ2-1|14|-
TGTGCCAGCATCTCCCGCCCCTTATACAATGAGCAGTTCTTC
CASISRPLYNEQFF
>-|TRBV5-1|TRBJ2-1|16|-
TGCGCCAGCAGCCAGTGGCGTGGGAGCCCCGGCAATGAGCAGTTCTTC
CASSQWRGSPGNEQFF
>-|TRBV5-1|TRBJ2-7|15|TRBD2
TGCGCCAGCAGCTTGAGCGGCGGGAGGGCCGGCGAGCAGTACTTC
CASSLSGGRAGEQYF
>few|TRBV5-1|TRBJ2-3|14|-
TGCGCCAGCAGCTCCACCAGGCGCACAGATACGCAGTATTTT
CASSSTRRTDTQYF
>-|TRBV11-2|TRBJ2-5|16|-
TGTGCCAGCAGCTTAGGGCACCGCGACACGGGCAAGGCCCAGTACTTC
CASSLGHRDTGKAQYF
>few|TRBV4-1|TRBJ2-1|15|TRBD2
TGCGCCAGCAGCCAACTAGCGGGAGGTCACGGTGAGCAGTTCTTC
CASSQLAGGHGEQFF
>-|TRBV5-1|TRBJ2-7|14|-
TGCGCCAGCAGCTCGACAGGCTTTCGCTACGAGCAGTACTTC
CASSSTGFRYEQYF
>few|TRBV7-4|TRBJ2-1|13|-
TGTGCCAGCAGCCTAGGACTAGGGGGCGAGCAGTTCTTC
CASSLGLGGEQFF
>-|TRBV4-1|TRBJ2-5|14|-
TGCGCCAGCAGCCAAGCTTGGGACCAAGAGACCCAGTACTTC
CASSQAWDQETQYF
>few|TRBV7-2|TRBJ2-7|16|TRBD2
TGTGCCAGCAGCTTAGCGCGGGGGGGTCTCTCCTACGAGCAGTACTTC
CASSLARGGLSYEQYF
>-|TRBV10-3|TRBJ2-7|13|TRBD1
TGTGCCCTGCACAGGGGGCTCCCTCACGAGCAGTACTTC
CALHRGLPHEQYF
>many|TRBV7-6|TRBJ1-4|14|-
TGTGCCAGCAGCTTAGGAAGGGACGGGCTAAAACTGTTTTTT
CASSLGRDGLKLFF
>-|TRBV3-1|TRBJ2-7|11|-
TGTGCCAGCAGAGACAGGTACGAGCAGTACTTC
CASRDRYEQYF
>few|TRBV6-5|TRBJ2-7|13|-
TGTGCCAGCAGTTACGAGGGTACCTACGAGCAGTACTTC
CASSYEGTYEQYF
>many|TRBV5-1|TRBJ2-1|15|-
TGCGCCAGCAGCTTGGCCCTGGGCGCCTACAATGAGCAGTTCTTC
CASSLALGAYNEQFF
>-|TRBV2|TRBJ1-1|12|TRBD1
TGTGCCAGAAGGACAGGGGGCACTGAAGCTTTCTTT
CARRTGGTEAFF
>many|TRBV12-3/TRBV12-4|TRBJ2-7|11|-
TGTGCCAGCAGTTTAGCAACGGGGCAGTACTTC
CASSLATGQYF
>-|TRBV21-1|TRBJ2-1|18|-
TGTGCCAGCAGCAAACCGGGACTAGCGGGAGGGCCCTACAATGAGCAGTTCTTC
CASSKPGLAGGPYNEQFF